This entry is about one T cell receptor beta chain. What antigen it recognizes has not been identified. No per-base quality is available; no much larger clone lies one base away. This sample is drawn from a study of shared clonotypes between healthy human individuals (dated by TCRdb to 2019 to 2021). In the study overall: The cohort included three men and two women between 18 and 49 years of age. For each donor, CD4 naive and CD4 memory were each run on three plates, CD8 naive on two plates, and CD8 memory on one plate. To estimate repertoire size and how much clonotype sharing occurs between individuals, the study deeply sequenced the blood TCR repertoires of about five healthy adults. Different laboratories and diverse techniques were used to prepare libraries and sequence TCR repertoires, to increase sequencing depth and limit assay-specific biases. Leukapheresis yielded between about 0.9 and 9 billion PBMCs per donor.

At the junction V is shortened by 7 bases and J by 4 bases, with 19 bases in between. CDR1 MNHNS and CDR2 SASEGT are derived from the germline V gene. Reading from cysteine to phenylalanine, the CDR3 counts 15 amino acids. CDR3 DNA is the only sequence kept; it has 45 bases, read in frame from the first base. TCR CDR3 regions were amplified from genomic DNA by multiplex PCR using the deep immunoSEQ assay. Genomic DNA extracted from each cell subset was distributed evenly over all wells of several immunoSEQ 96-well plates, and each plate served as one replicate. For sorted subsets, approximately 200 ng of genomic DNA, equivalent to 30,000 or so T cell genomes, went into each replicate PCR. Purified libraries were measured with a Qubit 3.0 fluorometer, size-checked on a Bioanalyzer 2100, and measured again with the KAPA Library Quantification kit. Every immunoSEQ 96-well plate was sequenced on a dedicated single-read 150-cycle Illumina NextSeq 550 flow cell. Per the original workflow: The immunoSEQ output contained only junctional sequences without quality scores, so filtering could not match that applied to full-length reads. To assign V/J genes and CDR3, sequences were annotated against IMGT germline references using PyIR, a Python wrapper for IgBLAST v1.9. Any read was removed if the V/J assignment was weak (E-value above 1e-6), the CDR3 was missing, or the read contained stop codons, out-of-frame junctions, or ambiguous translated residues. V3J clonotypes were defined as sequences sharing an identical inferred V gene, J gene, and CDR3 amino acid sequence. Percentage overlap between repertoires was computed as shared unique clonotypes divided by the size of the smaller repertoire. RTK rarefaction, the Chao1 estimator, and Recon v2.1 estimates of unobserved clonotypes were used to assess repertoire richness. Generation probabilities were computed with OLGA for all TCRbeta clonotypes obtained by the gDNA method from a handful of donors. TCRdb's version of the immuneACCESS table is confined to in-frame rearrangements and falls short of the full clone set. An unresolved V gene accounts for under half of the shortfall where checked; the remainder is of unknown origin. V and J calls plus clone size are reproduced from that table; the DNA served to infer D and trimming. The sample contains about 1.1 million clones, about 72% of them found a single time. 0.89% of the sample is held by the ten biggest clonotypes.

The donors were healthy, HIV-negative adults who had no recently reported acute infections or vaccinations. Every donor was a Caucasian adult living in Nashville, Tennessee, USA. CD4+ T cells were enriched through magnetic negative selection, after which naive cells were positively selected on CD45RA and the remaining negative fraction served as the memory subset. After blood collection by leukapheresis, PBMCs were isolated using Ficoll-Histopaque density gradient centrifugation and then cryopreserved in the vapor phase of liquid nitrogen. Analytical flow cytometry was used to check the purity and quantity of each magnetically sorted T cell population. Genomic DNA was isolated from every sorted fraction and measured by UV absorbance on a Nanodrop 2000c. Overall study outcomes, separate from this receptor: Incomplete sequencing was indicated by rarefaction of sorted-subset datasets, despite the large sequencing depth. Sampling was restricted to blood, and TCR repertoires in tissue are likely to differ from TCR repertoires in blood. When a few donors were compared, the shared fraction of clonotypes was 5% to 6.5% for naive CD4, less than 4% for naive CD8, more than 2% for memory CD4, and around 0.4% for memory CD8. Because the study included a small number of donors, the genetic and exposure-history diversity represented was limited. Compared with non-shared clonotypes, the clonotypes found in all four sorted-subset donors had higher generation probabilities. Based on pairwise subsampling, the degree of clonotype sharing among donors was expected to be affected by sequencing depth. Estimated clonotype richness was generally larger for naive than for memory subsets.

Source material: memory CD4+ T cells from PBMCs. The cell subset or site label corresponds to: CD45RA-negative fraction. The chain was built from TRBV6-1 and TRBJ1-1; a tentative D match to TRBD1 spans 5 bases. The receptor was isolated from a man younger than 30 in good health. Some clones in this sample may be carry-over from other donors' samples. The CDR3 amino acid sequence is: CASIQGRGYGTEAFF. The bases are TGTGCCAGCATACAAGGACGGGGGTACGGCACTGAAGCTTTCTTT.